This entry features one T cell receptor beta chain sequence. Its antigen is undetermined. The record originates from a study of identical twins. The V gene's germline CDR1 is SGHTA and CDR2 FQGNSA. Trimming left V 2 bases short and J 6 bases short, with 10 bases between. This CDR3 comprises 13 residues. MiXCR was run by TCRdb on the 5' RACE reads, yielding one entry per CDR3 protein. The table records 520,000 or so distinct CDR3 sequences, 20% to 25% of them present only once. Findings and limits, study-wide: A lower insertion count was a feature of abundant cord blood beta clonotypes, with no such feature in memory repertoires.

Another study also made use of these data, one on T cells expressing NK-cell markers.

This clonotype was obtained from a woman between 18 and 29 years old in good health. The V gene is TRBV7-2, the J gene TRBJ1-2; tentative D call: TRBD1 (5 bases). The source material was CD4+ T cells sorted from blood. DNA for the CDR3: TGTGCCAGCAGCTTAACTCGAGGGGATGGCTACACCTTC. Translating it yields CASSLTRGDGYTF.